The rows below give T cell receptor beta chains drawn from one sample of a study of blood T cell repertoires in COVID-19. The table came from immunoSEQ multiplex PCR; TCRdb's copy has only in-frame clones and leaves some out. The sample lists 200,000 to 300,000 clones; 85% to 90% were seen once. Specimen: peripheral blood. These receptors all come from a woman aged 55-75 years with COVID-19, enrolled during active disease. CDR3s include the opening cysteine and the closing phenylalanine or tryptophan. D genes are given only for firm matches. Clone size is shown for a subset of rows, as once, few, many or a class of expanded clone.

j_call d_call v_call clone_size cdr3_aa cdr3_nt
TRBJ2-2 TRBD1 TRBV5-1 . CASQDRGFTGELFF TGCGCCAGCCAGGACAGGGGATTCACCGGGGAGCTGTTTTTT
TRBJ2-7 . TRBV6-2/TRBV6-3 . CASSYPLPPGPNEQYF TGTGCCAGCAGTTACCCCCTCCCGCCAGGGCCAAACGAGCAGTACTTC
TRBJ1-6 . TRBV7-8 . CASSFRVESPLHF TGTGCCAGCAGCTTCAGGGTAGAGTCACCCCTCCACTTT
TRBJ1-1 . TRBV30 . CAWSPQQGRTEAFF TGTGCCTGGAGTCCCCAACAGGGCCGAACTGAAGCTTTCTTT
TRBJ1-5 . TRBV10-1 . CASYLWEGNQPQHF TGCGCCAGCTATCTATGGGAGGGAAATCAGCCCCAGCATTTT
TRBJ2-1 TRBD2 TRBV18 few CASSQGTSGSYNEQFF TGTGCCAGCTCACAGGGAACTAGCGGCTCCTACAATGAGCAGTTCTTC
TRBJ1-1 TRBD1 TRBV24-1 . CATSADRGHFTEAFF TGTGCCACCAGTGCGGACAGGGGGCATTTCACTGAAGCTTTCTTT
TRBJ2-1 . TRBV7-3 once CASSFSGPSNEQFF TGTGCCAGCAGCTTCAGCGGACCCTCTAATGAGCAGTTCTTC
TRBJ2-5 TRBD2 TRBV5-1 . CASSWTSSGQETQYF TGCGCCAGCAGCTGGACATCTAGCGGACAAGAGACCCAGTACTTC
TRBJ1-1 . TRBV20-1 . CSASGRTEAFF TGCAGTGCTAGTGGCCGGACTGAAGCTTTCTTT
TRBJ1-4 TRBD1 TRBV7-9 . CASARDRNNEKLFF TGTGCCAGCGCCCGGGACAGAAATAATGAAAAACTGTTTTTT
TRBJ2-1 . TRBV18 few CASSPARGEQFF TGTGCCAGCTCACCAGCGAGAGGTGAGCAGTTCTTC
TRBJ2-1 TRBD2 TRBV6-5 . CASSLGLAGGNEQFF TGTGCCAGCAGCCTCGGACTAGCGGGGGGAAATGAGCAGTTCTTC
TRBJ2-7 . TRBV28 . CASSFGSSLSSYEQYF TGTGCCAGCAGTTTCGGTTCAAGCTTGAGCTCCTACGAGCAGTACTTC
TRBJ1-6 TRBD1 TRBV4-1 . CASSQLQGAEGSSPLHF TGCGCCAGCAGCCAACTACAGGGGGCAGAGGGCAGCTCACCCCTCCACTTT
TRBJ2-5 TRBD2 TRBV18 . CASSSLFSGPQETQYF TGTGCCAGCTCGTCACTATTTAGCGGGCCTCAAGAGACCCAGTACTTC
TRBJ2-1 TRBD2 TRBV18 . CASSPPGLAVGEQFF TGTGCCAGCTCCCCCCCCGGACTAGCGGTGGGTGAGCAGTTCTTC
TRBJ1-1 . TRBV13 once CASSRVRNTEAFF TGTGCCAGCAGCCGTGTCCGGAACACTGAAGCTTTCTTT
TRBJ2-3 TRBD2 TRBV20-1 . CSASSGTSTSTDTQYF TGCAGTGCTAGTTCCGGGACTAGCACCAGCACAGATACGCAGTATTTT
TRBJ1-3 TRBD1 TRBV29-1 . CSVAQGSSGNTIYF TGCAGCGTGGCACAGGGGTCCTCTGGAAACACCATATATTTT
TRBJ1-5 . TRBV19 . CASSSTLTGSNQPQHF TGTGCCAGTAGTTCAACTCTCACGGGGAGCAATCAGCCCCAGCATTTT
TRBJ2-5 TRBD2 TRBV6-5 . CASTRGRGETQYF TGTGCCAGCACCCGAGGGAGGGGAGAGACCCAGTACTTC
TRBJ2-7 TRBD2 TRBV30 . CAWSEGLAALEQYF TGTGCCTGGAGTGAAGGACTAGCGGCATTAGAGCAGTACTTC
TRBJ2-4 TRBD2 TRBV19 . CASSPGGRINGNIQYF TGTGCCAGCTCTCCGGGGGGGAGGATTAATGGAAACATTCAGTACTTC
TRBJ1-4 TRBD1 TRBV10-1 . CASSESPRDRRFNEKLFF TGCGCCAGCAGTGAGTCCCCACGGGACAGGAGGTTTAATGAAAAACTGTTTTTT
TRBJ1-1 . TRBV28 . CASSLVALGGNTEAFF TGTGCCAGCAGTTTGGTCGCGTTAGGAGGGAACACTGAAGCTTTCTTT
TRBJ1-2 TRBD1 TRBV6-2/TRBV6-3 . CASSPGQHYGYTF TGTGCCAGCAGCCCGGGACAGCACTATGGCTACACCTTC
TRBJ2-3 . TRBV24-1 . CATSDIPPDTQYF TGTGCCACCAGTGACATCCCCCCCGATACGCAGTATTTT
TRBJ2-5 TRBD2 TRBV28 . CASTPPAGTSQETQYF TGTGCCAGCACCCCACCTGCGGGGACTAGTCAAGAGACCCAGTACTTC
TRBJ1-2 . TRBV4-2 . CASSQGDTNLYGYTF TGTGCCAGCAGCCAAGGGGACACAAATCTCTATGGCTACACCTTC
TRBJ1-5 . TRBV7-2 . CASSFLGTSYSNQPQHF TGTGCCAGCAGCTTCCTCGGGACATCTTATAGCAATCAGCCCCAGCATTTT
TRBJ2-1 . TRBV7-9 . CASRLGTYNEQFF TGTGCCAGCAGACTCGGGACCTACAATGAGCAGTTCTTC
TRBJ2-7 . TRBV29-1 . CSVRTYSRKDYEQYF TGCAGCGTCCGGACATACTCCCGAAAAGATTACGAGCAGTACTTC
TRBJ2-5 . TRBV28 . CASIRPGTYQETQYF TGTGCCAGCATCCGACCCGGGACATATCAAGAGACCCAGTACTTC
TRBJ1-1 . TRBV20-1 . CSARDSGAFF TGCAGTGCTAGAGATTCAGGAGCTTTCTTT
TRBJ2-5 TRBD2 TRBV19 . CASRPRGAGDETQYF TGTGCCAGTAGACCTAGAGGAGCGGGAGATGAGACCCAGTACTTC
TRBJ2-1 TRBD2 TRBV30 once CAWRTSGRNEQFF TGTGCCTGGAGAACTAGCGGACGGAATGAGCAGTTCTTC
TRBJ1-2 . TRBV5-1 . CASSLTVNYGYTF TGCGCCAGCAGCTTGACAGTTAACTATGGCTACACCTTC
TRBJ2-1 . TRBV3-1/TRBV3-2 . CASKRTPGDNEQFF TGTGCCAGCAAGCGGACTCCGGGAGACAATGAGCAGTTCTTC
TRBJ1-2 . TRBV11-2 . CASSLGTNYGYTF TGTGCCAGCAGCTTGGGCACCAACTATGGCTACACCTTC
TRBJ2-7 . TRBV7-9 . CASSLGQGFHEQYF TGTGCCAGCAGCTTAGGTCAGGGATTCCACGAGCAGTACTTC
TRBJ2-7 . TRBV7-3 . CASSPEGGAAHEQYF TGTGCCAGCAGCCCAGAGGGAGGAGCGGCCCACGAGCAGTACTTC
TRBJ2-1 TRBD2 TRBV9 . CASSERGDREFEQFF TGTGCCAGCAGCGAGCGGGGTGATCGGGAATTTGAGCAGTTCTTC
TRBJ1-1 TRBD1 TRBV28 few CASSTYRGRGTEAFF TGTGCCAGCAGCACCTACAGGGGGCGAGGCACTGAAGCTTTCTTT
TRBJ1-1 . TRBV18 once CASSLIQGRGNEAFF TGTGCCAGCTCACTAATACAGGGAAGGGGCAATGAAGCTTTCTTT
TRBJ2-7 . TRBV27 . CASSLSRLSSYEQYF TGTGCCAGCAGTTTATCGCGGCTCAGCTCCTACGAGCAGTACTTC
TRBJ1-2 TRBD1 TRBV7-9 . CASSRTGDTNYGYTF TGTGCCAGCAGCAGAACAGGGGACACCAACTATGGCTACACCTTC